The next 29 T cell receptor beta chains were all read from a single sample in a study of cytomegalovirus exposure and HLA in healthy donors. A multiplex PCR was run with 60 Vbeta primers and 13 Jbeta primers. TCRdb's table, derived via immunoSEQ multiplex PCR, lists solely in-frame clones and lacks some. There are over 200,000 clones in the sample; almost 80% occur only once, and 3.5% to 4% lies in the top ten. Sequenced input: PBMCs. The receptors were sampled from a male donor in good health and CMV-seronegative.

The chain uses TRBV11-3 and TRBJ2-2, with D hard to call. Germline V CDR1 and CDR2: SGHNT, YENEEA. The length of the CDR3 is 15 residues. Trimming removed 1 base from V and 3 bases from J, with 9 bases in between. The CDR3 is CASSLVGQDTGELFF. The CDR3 coding sequence is TGTGCCAGCAGCTTAGTTGGGCAGGACACCGGGGAGCTGTTTTTT.

J is TRBJ2-7 and V is TRBV19, with 12 bases aligning to TRBD2. Per germline, CDR1 LNHDA and CDR2 SQIVND (reference sequence). V was pared by 4 bases and J by 3 bases, with 7 bases of the junction left unmatched. CDR3 length equals 16 residues. This chain's CDR3 is CASSTQTSGSIYEQYF. CDR3 sequence (DNA): TGTGCCAGTAGTACCCAGACTAGCGGGAGTATCTACGAGCAGTACTTC.

The table lists this clone with a few counts. The chain has TRBV6-6 and TRBJ1-4, with 8 bases that match TRBD1. The V segment lost 4 bases and the J segment 10 bases; nucleotides outside the gene matches: 8. The CDR3 runs to 14 residues. Germline CDR1 and CDR2: MNHNY and SVGAGI (reference sequence). The CDR3 protein is CASSSPDRAGKLFF. The CDR3 coding sequence is TGTGCCAGCAGTTCACCGGACAGGGCGGGAAAACTGTTTTTT.

The CDR3 sequence: CASSVKGVGDTQYF. The CDR3 coding sequence is TGTGCCAGCAGCGTTAAAGGGGTTGGGGATACGCAGTATTTT. This sequence joins TRBV9 and TRBJ2-3, with a weak D call TRBD1 (5 bases). The CDR3 has 14 amino acids. The germline V gene encodes CDR1 SGDLS and CDR2 YYNGEE. Trimming stripped 2 bases from V and 6 bases from J, with 13 bases between.

This clone has more than one count but fewer than ten. CDR3 in amino acids: CASSLKANTEAFF. CDR3 coding DNA: TGTGCCAGCAGCTTGAAAGCGAACACTGAAGCTTTCTTT. The V call is TRBV7-9, the J call TRBJ1-1; D remains unclear. The CDR3 consists of 13 residues. Looked up from germline, CDR1 is SEHNR and CDR2 is FQNEAQ (reference sequence). Trimming took 3 bases from V and 1 from J, leaving 6 bases between them.

The CDR3 loop is CASSLGPTGTITDQPQHF. CDR3 in DNA: TGTGCCAGCAGCTTAGGACCAACCGGGACAATAACTGATCAGCCCCAGCATTTT. The chain uses TRBV7-8 and TRBJ1-5; D possibly corresponds to TRBD1 (6 bases). This CDR3 has 18 residues. Germline CDR1 and CDR2: SGHVS and FQNEAQ. The V end lost 1 base, the J end lost 5 bases, and 21 bases lay between the germline ends.

Details on this clone: An end of the junction does not agree with germline; a read error may underlie this. The chain couples TRBV7-7 to TRBJ2-5, with a weak D call TRBD2 (6 bases). The CDR3 is 12 amino acids. Germline CDR1 SSHAT, CDR2 FNYEAQ (reference sequence). CDR3 nucleotides: TGTGCTAGCAGCCAGCAGGAGGGGACCCAGTACTTC. Translating gives CASSQQEGTQYF.

This clone was counted between two and nine times. The chain joins TRBV6-1 to TRBJ2-5; weak D call: TRBD2 (6 bases). The CDR3 contains 15 residues. Trimming left V 0 bases short and J 4 bases short, with 12 bases between. CDR1 MNHNS and CDR2 SASEGT come from the germline V gene. The DNA for the CDR3 is TGTGCCAGCAGTGAAGCGCGGGGAGTAAGAGAGACCCAGTACTTC. Amino acids: CASSEARGVRETQYF.

The chain is built from TRBV13 and TRBJ2-7, with D hard to call. From germline, CDR1 is PRHDT and CDR2 FYEKMQ (reference sequence). The ends were cut back, 2 bases at V and 3 bases at J, with 8 bases in the middle. The CDR3 runs 13 residues. The CDR3: CASSLNRFYEQYF. The CDR3 DNA reads as TGTGCCAGCAGCTTAAACAGATTCTACGAGCAGTACTTC.

V and J are TRBV2 and TRBJ2-1; TRBD2 matches at 14 bases. V was clipped by 0 bases and J by 10 bases; unmatched bases: 11. This CDR3 comprises 18 residues. CDR1 and CDR2 from the germline V gene are SNHLY and FYNNEI. The CDR3 here is CASSEALSGTSGSEEQFF. In DNA, the CDR3 is TGTGCCAGCAGTGAAGCGCTTTCCGGGACTAGCGGGAGCGAAGAGCAGTTCTTC.

The gene calls are TRBV19 and TRBJ1-5, with 7 bases identical to TRBD1. Germline CDR1 reads LNHDA; CDR2 reads SQIVND (reference sequence). The CDR3 extends over 13 amino acids. Trimming removed 6 bases from V and 6 bases from J; junction bases left unmatched: 5. CDR3 DNA: TGTGCCAGTAGAAGGGGGCTGAGTCAGCCCCAGCATTTT. This sequence encodes CASRRGLSQPQHF.

The chain couples TRBV28 to TRBJ1-1; D remains unclear. The germline CDR1 and CDR2 sequences are MDHEN and SYDVKM. The V and J ends lost 10 bases and 1 base respectively, with 7 bases between them. The CDR3 totals 11 residues. The CDR3 protein is CAITRNTEAFF. CDR3 nucleotide sequence: TGTGCCATCACAAGGAACACTGAAGCTTTCTTT.

The chain uses TRBV5-5 and TRBJ1-6; D call uncertain. With 0 bases removed from V and 1 base from J, the gap between germline ends came to 5 bases. The CDR3 runs 15 residues. Germline CDR1 is SGHKS and CDR2 is YYEKEE (reference sequence). The CDR3 DNA reads as TGTGCCAGCAGCTTGGACTATTCCTATAATTCACCCCTCCACTTT. It is translated as CASSLDYSYNSPLHF.

This clone was recorded only once. The V call is TRBV6-5, the J call TRBJ2-5; no reliable D call. V lost 0 bases and J lost 4, with 9 bases in between. Germline lookup yields CDR1 MNHEY and CDR2 SVGAGI. The length of the CDR3 is 14 residues. The CDR3 protein is CASSYSHSRETQYF. As DNA, the CDR3 is TGTGCCAGCAGTTACTCGCACAGCAGAGAGACCCAGTACTTC.

DNA for the CDR3: TGTGCCAGCAGTCTTACCGCGGGACAGGACTCCTACGAGCAGTACTTC. Translating it yields CASSLTAGQDSYEQYF. The chain recombines TRBV6-6 with TRBJ2-7; TRBD1 agrees at 8 bases. The CDR3 is made up of 16 amino acids. Germline V gives CDR1 MNHNY, CDR2 SVGAGI (reference sequence). With 5 bases clipped from V and 0 bases from J, the junction kept 9 bases outside the gene matches.

The V and J genes are TRBV28 and TRBJ2-2; 7 nucleotides align to TRBD1. The CDR3 loop spans 12 amino acids. Germline-derived CDR1 and CDR2 are MDHEN and SYDVKM. The V gene end was trimmed by 6 bases and the J gene end by 9 bases; junction bases not matched to a gene: 4. CDR3 region: CASSHRGRELFF. DNA of the CDR3: TGTGCCAGCAGCCACAGGGGTCGGGAGCTGTTTTTT.

V and J are TRBV7-9 and TRBJ2-1; D is perhaps TRBD2 (5 bases). Trimming removed 0 bases at V and 8 bases at J, with 11 bases between. The CDR3 runs 14 residues. Per germline, CDR1 SEHNR and CDR2 FQNEAQ (reference sequence). The DNA of the CDR3 is TGTGCCAGCAGCTTAGCGCCGACTATAGATGAGCAGTTCTTC. It translates to CASSLAPTIDEQFF.

The chain couples TRBV28 to TRBJ2-7; 7 bases agree with TRBD1. The germline CDR1 and CDR2 sequences are MDHEN and SYDVKM. V lost 5 bases to trimming and J lost 2 bases; unmatched junction nucleotides: 9. The CDR3 has 15 amino acids. For the CDR3, the DNA is TGTGCCAGCAGTCTTAGGGGGCGTCTGGCCTACGAGCAGTACTTC. Protein sequence: CASSLRGRLAYEQYF.

In its sample, this clone was seen a few times. V and J are TRBV4-1 and TRBJ2-3; 8 bases align to TRBD1. The CDR3 runs to 16 residues. The germline CDR1 and CDR2 sequences are MGHRA and YSYEKL. Trimming at V came to 4 bases and at J to 1 base, leaving 7 bases not matched to a gene. The CDR3 nucleotides are TGCGCCAGCAGCCGGGGAGGACAGGGACGCACAGATACGCAGTATTTT. Amino acid sequence: CASSRGGQGRTDTQYF.

The CDR3 DNA sequence: TGTGCCAGCAGGGCTCTGGGAGGGGAGAATTCACCCCTCCACTTT. It encodes CASRALGGENSPLHF. This chain uses TRBV6-6 with TRBJ1-6, with a tentative D call TRBD1 (5 bases). V lost 6 bases and J 7 bases, leaving 16 bases between the germline ends. The CDR3 extends over 15 amino acids. The germline CDR1 and CDR2 sequences are MNHNY and SVGAGI (reference sequence).

This clone was seen a handful of times. The chain couples TRBV18 to TRBJ1-1; 7 bases line up with TRBD1. V lost 6 bases to trimming and J lost 0 bases; unmatched junction nucleotides: 7. CDR1 and CDR2 (germline): KGHSH, LQKENI. The CDR3 length is 15 residues. CDR3 amino acids: CASSLGQLMNTEAFF. Written as DNA, the CDR3 is TGTGCCAGCTCCCTGGGACAGCTAATGAACACTGAAGCTTTCTTT.

As to this clone: This specimen includes other DNA sequences encoding the same CDR3. The chain uses TRBV6-5 and TRBJ1-2, with TRBD1 as a possible D gene (5 bases). Germline V gene sequence: CDR1 MNHEY, CDR2 SVGAGI. The ends were cut back, 0 bases at V and 5 bases at J, with 10 bases in the middle. CDR3 size: 14 residues. This CDR3 is CASSYSTGGYGYTF. In DNA, the CDR3 is TGTGCCAGCAGTTACTCGACGGGGGGGTATGGCTACACCTTC.

The chain employs TRBV6-5 and TRBJ2-7, with 10 bases aligning to TRBD1. V lost 6 bases and J lost 6; bases outside the gene matches: 11. In germline, CDR1 is MNHEY, CDR2 SVGAGI. The CDR3 loop spans 15 amino acids. The DNA for the CDR3 is TGTGCCAGCAGCCGTACCGGGACAGGGGTCCGCGAGCAGTACTTC. Its protein product is CASSRTGTGVREQYF.

The gene calls are TRBV18 and TRBJ2-2, with no clear D. The V gene's germline CDR1 is KGHSH and CDR2 LQKENI. Trimming took off 6 bases at V and 5 bases at J, with 4 bases between the two ends. The CDR3 is 11 amino acids. The CDR3 loop is CASSPTGELFF. As DNA, the CDR3 is TGTGCCAGCTCCCCGACCGGGGAGCTGTTTTTT.

J is TRBJ2-7 and V is TRBV19, with 8 nucleotides matching TRBD1. This CDR3 spans 14 amino acids. V lost 6 bases to trimming and J lost 3 bases; unmatched junction nucleotides: 7. The germline V gene encodes CDR1 LNHDA and CDR2 SQIVND (reference sequence). CDR3 coding DNA: TGTGCCAGTAGGCCCTCGGACAGGGACTACGAGCAGTACTTC. This encodes CASRPSDRDYEQYF.

This clone was seen a handful of times. The V gene is TRBV28, the J gene TRBJ2-2, with TRBD2 as a possible D gene (5 bases). This CDR3 has 16 amino acids. With 7 bases removed from V and 5 bases from J, the gap between germline ends came to 20 bases. CDR1 MDHEN and CDR2 SYDVKM come from the germline V gene. CDR3 in DNA: TGTGCCAGCATTAGCCGGGGTCTAGGAGAGACCGGGGAGCTGTTTTTT. Amino acid sequence: CASISRGLGETGELFF.

This sequence joins TRBV7-9 and TRBJ1-4; no firm D call. The germline V and J ends were trimmed by 4 bases and 4 bases, with 10 bases remaining between them. CDR3 size: 14 residues. Germline-derived CDR1 and CDR2 are SEHNR and FQNEAQ (reference sequence). The CDR3 nucleotides are TGTGCCAGCAGCTCGGCGGCCAGTAATGAAAAACTGTTTTTT. This gives the protein CASSSAASNEKLFF. Drawing the rest from reference TRBV7-9 and TRBJ1-4, the complete variable domain is DTGVSQNPRHKITKRGQNVTFRCDPISEHNRLYWYRQTLGQGPEFLTYFQNEAQLEKSRLLSDRFSAERPKGSFSTLEIQRTEQGDSAMYLCASSSAASNEKLFFGSGTQLSVL.

This clone turned up a few times. The genes are TRBV6-5 and TRBJ2-2; weak D call: TRBD1 (5 bases). Germline assignment: CDR1 MNHEY and CDR2 SVGAGI. The CDR3 length is 14 residues. Trimming stripped 2 bases from V and 6 bases from J, with 10 bases between. The DNA of the CDR3 is TGTGCCAGCAGTTACCTCCAGGGATCCGGGGAGCTGTTTTTT. The encoded protein is CASSYLQGSGELFF.

V gene TRBV5-1 combines with J gene TRBJ2-5; 8 bases match TRBD1. The DNA end favors TRBJ2-7, so the J call may be wrong. Germline assignment: CDR1 SGHRS and CDR2 YFSETQ. The CDR3 contains 17 residues. CDR3 in DNA: TGCGCCAGCAGCGTTGACAGGGGATCCCTTCCCTCCTACGAGCAGTACTTC. As protein: CASSVDRGSLPSYEQYF.